A single sample is the source of the 14 T cell receptor beta chains below, sequenced in a study of cytomegalovirus exposure and HLA in healthy donors. Generated by immunoSEQ multiplex PCR, the TCRdb table keeps only in-frame clones and is missing some. The sample lists more than 140,000 clones, less than 90% occurring once. Specimen: PBMCs. Receptor source: a woman aged 18 to 35 in good health and CMV-seropositive.

This sequence joins TRBV2 and TRBJ2-7, with TRBD2 identical over 8 bases. The CDR3 runs to 15 residues. Losses at the gene ends were 2 bases for V and 12 bases for J; bases not matched to a gene: 15. CDR1 is SNHLY, CDR2 FYNNEI, per germline. The CDR3 protein is CASSESRTSPTRVYF. CDR3 nucleotides: TGTGCCAGCAGTGAATCCCGGACTAGCCCCACTAGGGTGTACTTC.

The chain recombines TRBV15 with TRBJ2-1; TRBD2 is a possible D gene (5 bases). Trimming stripped 1 base from V and 6 bases from J, with 13 bases between. The CDR3 is made up of 15 amino acids. CDR1 is LNHNV and CDR2 is YYDKDF in the germline V gene (reference sequence). CDR3 protein: CATSRVTGTVNEQFF. CDR3 nucleotides: TGTGCCACCAGCAGAGTCACGGGAACTGTCAATGAGCAGTTCTTC. The whole variable domain, filled in from reference TRBV15 and TRBJ2-1, reads DAMVIQNPRYQVTQFGKPVTLSCSQTLNHNVMYWYQQKSSQAPKLLFHYYDKDFNNEADTPDNFQSRRPNTSFCFLDIRSPGLGDTAMYLCATSRVTGTVNEQFFGPGTRLTVL.

The chain is built from TRBV4-1 and TRBJ2-1; 7 bases align to TRBD2. The germline V gene has CDR1 MGHRA and CDR2 YSYEKL. J gave up 7 bases and V 4 bases, and 7 bases lay outside the gene matches. This CDR3 contains 14 residues. The CDR3 region is CASSLGPGGNEQFF. For the CDR3, the DNA is TGCGCCAGCAGCCTGGGGCCCGGGGGGAATGAGCAGTTCTTC.

The gene calls are TRBV30 and TRBJ2-1; D not certain. Trimming cost V 0 bases and J 7 bases, with 7 bases left between them. Germline CDR1 is GTSNPN and CDR2 is SVGIG (reference sequence). The CDR3 contains 12 residues. In nucleotides, the CDR3 is TGTGCCTGGAGTGTGCTCGGGAATGAGCAGTTCTTC. This encodes CAWSVLGNEQFF.

V gene TRBV18 combines with J gene TRBJ2-7, with unresolved D. V was trimmed by 1 base and J by 5 bases, leaving 6 bases between them. Germline loops: CDR1 KGHSH, CDR2 LQKENI. This CDR3 spans 12 amino acids. CDR3 region: CASSPQANEQYF. For the CDR3, the DNA is TGTGCCAGCTCACCACAAGCGAACGAGCAGTACTTC.

This chain joins TRBV4-3 and TRBJ2-7; TRBD2 matches at 10 bases. This CDR3 spans 15 amino acids. V shed 0 bases and J 5 bases; nucleotides not matched to a gene: 4. Germline V gene lookup returns CDR1 LGHNA and CDR2 YSLEER. Here the CDR3 reads CASSQDLAGVNEQYF. In DNA, the CDR3 is TGCGCCAGCAGCCAAGACCTAGCGGGAGTAAACGAGCAGTACTTC.

This chain joins TRBV19 and TRBJ2-4, with a weak D call TRBD2 (6 bases). CDR3 length equals 15 residues. CDR1 is LNHDA, CDR2 SQIVND, per germline (reference sequence). Trimming left V 5 bases short and J 0 bases short, with 11 bases between. The chain's CDR3 is CASSRWEAAKNIQYF. In nucleotides, the CDR3 is TGTGCCAGTAGTCGTTGGGAGGCAGCCAAAAACATTCAGTACTTC.

This clone was seen more than once but under ten times. This chain links TRBV7-9 with TRBJ2-2; D ambiguous. CDR3 length: 16 amino acids. Germline V gene data show CDR1 as SEHNR and CDR2 as FQNEAQ (reference sequence). Deletions cut 3 bases from V and 0 bases from J, with 11 bases between. In DNA, the CDR3 is TGTGCCAGCAGCTTTCACAGCCCTACGAACACCGGGGAGCTGTTTTTT. This encodes CASSFHSPTNTGELFF.

This chain connects TRBV28 to TRBJ1-2; 9 nucleotides agree with TRBD1. The germline CDR1 and CDR2 sequences are MDHEN and SYDVKM. The ends lost 6 bases at V and 4 bases at J; junction bases unmatched: 9. The CDR3 has 15 residues. CDR3 bases: TGTGCCAGCAGCCGCGAGGGACAGGGCCGCTATGGCTACACCTTC. Protein: CASSREGQGRYGYTF.

This chain joins TRBV5-4 and TRBJ2-1; 14 positions agree with TRBD2. V dropped 4 bases and J dropped 9; count of bases not matched to a gene: 9. The CDR3 is 16 residues long. Germline V gives CDR1 SGHNT, CDR2 YYREEE (reference sequence). Here the CDR3 reads CASSSGTSGRRGEQFF. DNA for the CDR3: TGTGCCAGCAGCAGCGGGACTAGCGGGAGACGAGGTGAGCAGTTCTTC.

The rearrangement links TRBV11-2 to TRBJ1-4; D is perhaps TRBD1 (5 bases). The CDR3 sequence is 14 residues long. Germline loops: CDR1 SGHAT, CDR2 FQNNGV. Trimming left V 3 bases short and J 7 bases short, with 12 bases between. The CDR3 loop is CASSFLGGSEKLFF. CDR3 DNA: TGTGCCAGCAGCTTTTTGGGGGGGAGTGAAAAACTGTTTTTT.

This chain links TRBV28 with TRBJ2-7, with TRBD1 matching 7 bases. The CDR3 is 15 residues long. V lost 3 bases to trimming and J lost 1 base; unmatched junction nucleotides: 6. The germline CDR1 and CDR2 sequences are MDHEN and SYDVKM. CDR3 DNA: TGTGCCAGCAGTTTTGAGGGGGCCGGGTCCTACGAGCAGTACTTC. This sequence encodes CASSFEGAGSYEQYF.

The rearrangement uses TRBV27 and TRBJ1-2; TRBD1 aligns across 9 bases. This CDR3 is built from 13 residues. Germline V gives CDR1 MNHEY, CDR2 SMNVEV (reference sequence). V trimming: 6 bases; J trimming: 3 bases; junction bases outside the gene matches: 2. CDR3 amino acids: CASRGQGYYGYTF. The CDR3 nucleotides read TGTGCCAGCAGAGGACAGGGGTACTATGGCTACACCTTC.

This clone has a single count. This sequence joins TRBV5-1 and TRBJ2-5; no clear D gene. The CDR3 contains 14 residues. Germline CDR1 and CDR2: SGHRS and YFSETQ. V was clipped by 0 bases and J by 1 base, with 7 bases between them. The CDR3 sequence is CASSLELSQETQYF. The DNA for the CDR3 is TGCGCCAGCAGCTTGGAACTATCCCAAGAGACCCAGTACTTC.